This paragraph reports one T cell receptor (beta chain). The source of the sample is a study of blood T cell repertoires in COVID-19. Original data processing: Amplified reference gene primers provided the basis for estimating nucleated cell counts. The assay was immunoSEQ multiplex PCR, and TCRdb's table has in-frame clones only and misses some. D and trimming were read from the DNA, whereas the V and J calls and clone size are those reported in that table. The sample holds some 430,000 clones, around 90% seen once. V was clipped by 4 bases and J by 1 base, with 7 bases between them. This CDR3 is built from 13 residues.

The TCR originated in a man between 18 and 35 years old who had recovered from COVID-19. The J gene is TRBJ1-2, the V gene TRBV12-3 or TRBV12-4; D might be TRBD1 (5 bases). The sequenced sample consisted of PBMCs or T cells enriched from blood (not recorded which). CDR3 loop: CASSWGGNYGYTF. For the CDR3, the DNA is TGTGCCAGCAGTTGGGGGGGTAACTATGGCTACACCTTC.